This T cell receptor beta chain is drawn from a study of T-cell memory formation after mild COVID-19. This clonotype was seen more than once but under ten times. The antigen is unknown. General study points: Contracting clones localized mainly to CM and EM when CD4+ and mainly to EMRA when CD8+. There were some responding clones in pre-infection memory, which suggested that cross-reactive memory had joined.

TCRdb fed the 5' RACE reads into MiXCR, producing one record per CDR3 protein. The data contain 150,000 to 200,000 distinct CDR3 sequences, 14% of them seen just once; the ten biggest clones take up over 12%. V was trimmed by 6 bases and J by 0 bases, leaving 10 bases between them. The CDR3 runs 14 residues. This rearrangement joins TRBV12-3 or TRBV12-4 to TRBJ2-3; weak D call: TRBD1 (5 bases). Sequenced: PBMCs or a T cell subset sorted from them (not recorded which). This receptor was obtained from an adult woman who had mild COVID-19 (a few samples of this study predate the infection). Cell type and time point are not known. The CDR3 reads CASRGPTSTDTQYF. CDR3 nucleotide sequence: TGTGCCAGCAGGGGGCCGACTAGCACAGATACGCAGTATTTT.